A selection of T cell receptor beta chains follows, all from one sample in a study of OX40 agonist ivuxolimab in advanced cancers. Measured with immunoSEQ multiplex PCR; TCRdb has only the in-frame clones, and not every one. This sample has 60,000 to 90,000 clones, with around 90% found just once. The sequences come from CD4+ or CD8+ T cells sorted from blood, collected in a trial of the OX40 agonist ivuxolimab. The origin of the receptors is an adult with an advanced solid tumor such as melanoma, head and neck, liver or kidney cancer. The CDR3 runs from the conserved cysteine through the conserved F or W. A D gene is named only where the DNA matches it firmly. Some rows mark clone size as missing; the rest say once, few, many or name a class of expanded clone.

>TRBJ2-5|TRBV5-1|TRBD1|-
TGCGCCGGTTCCCCGACAGGGGAGGAAGAGACCCAGTACTTC
CAGSPTGEEETQYF
>TRBJ2-3|TRBV10-1|TRBD2|few
TGCGCCAGCAGGGCGCGGGAGAGGGGTACGCAGTATTTT
CASRARERGTQYF
>TRBJ2-5|TRBV28|TRBD2|-
TGTGCCAGCCGGGGGGACCCAGAGACCCAGTACTTC
CASRGDPETQYF
>TRBJ2-5|TRBV7-2|-|-
TGTGCCAGCAGCTTTCAGGGTGCAGAGACCCAGTACTTC
CASSFQGAETQYF
>TRBJ1-1|TRBV5-6|-|-
TGTGCCAGCAGCTTGGAACCGAGCACTGAAGCTTTCTTT
CASSLEPSTEAFF
>TRBJ1-2|TRBV4-2|TRBD1|-
TGTGCCAGCAGCCAAGGAGGAGCAGGGGGCATTGGCTACACCTTC
CASSQGGAGGIGYTF
>TRBJ2-3|TRBV30|TRBD2|-
TGTGCCTGGAGCCGAGAGCGGGGGGGCTGGGATACGCAGTATTTT
CAWSRERGGWDTQYF
>TRBJ1-1|TRBV19|-|-
TGTGCCAGTAGTATTCGTCCAGGGGAGGGCTCTGAAGCTTTCTTT
CASSIRPGEGSEAFF
>TRBJ1-6|TRBV10-1|-|few
TGCGCCAGCAGAGGGCGGGAGACCTATAATTCACCCCTCCACTTT
CASRGRETYNSPLHF
>TRBJ2-7|TRBV28|-|-
TGTGCCAGCAGTTTGCGGCGACTTCCTTCTGTCTACGAGCAGTACTTC
CASSLRRLPSVYEQYF
>TRBJ2-3|TRBV11-3|TRBD2|-
TGTGCCAGCAGCTGGACTAGAGGGTCAGATACGCAGTATTTT
CASSWTRGSDTQYF
>TRBJ2-2|TRBV7-9|-|few
TGTGCCAGCACCCCCCTGGCGCGAGCGGGCGGGGAGCTGTTTTTT
CASTPLARAGGELFF
>TRBJ1-2|TRBV4-2|-|-
TGTGCCAGCAGCCAAGATCGTCTGGGGCCGGGAGGCTACACCTTC
CASSQDRLGPGGYTF
>TRBJ2-7|TRBV28|-|-
TGTGCCAGCAGTTTAGCGGCAGGGGCGAAAGACGAGCAGTACTTC
CASSLAAGAKDEQYF
>TRBJ1-2|TRBV30|-|once
TGTGCCTTTACAGGGTTCGGCTATGGCTACACCTTC
CAFTGFGYGYTF
>TRBJ2-3|TRBV7-2|TRBD2|once
TGTGCCAGCAGCTTAGCGGGAGGGCCATCAGATACGCAGTATTTT
CASSLAGGPSDTQYF
>TRBJ2-4|TRBV6-6|-|once
TGTGCCAGCAGTTACTCCCAGGAACTAGCCAAAAACATTCAGTACTTC
CASSYSQELAKNIQYF
>TRBJ2-1|TRBV10-3|-|-
TGTGCCACCGACCCGCGTTCGGGGGCCTCCTACAATGAGCAGTTCTTC
CATDPRSGASYNEQFF
>TRBJ2-2|TRBV28|TRBD1|-
TGTGCCAGCAGGCGACAGGGGGTGGCCCCCGGGGAGCTGTTTTTT
CASRRQGVAPGELFF
>TRBJ1-4|TRBV5-1|-|-
TGCGCCAGCAGCTTGTTGCCGGGGGCGGCTAATGAAAAACTGTTTTTT
CASSLLPGAANEKLFF
>TRBJ2-1|TRBV6-4|TRBD1|-
TGTGCCAGCAGTGTCCAGGACAGGGTAAATGAGCAGTTCTTC
CASSVQDRVNEQFF
>TRBJ1-2|TRBV2|-|once
TGTGCCAGCAGTGAAGAACGGCTATATGGCTACACCTTC
CASSEERLYGYTF
>TRBJ1-2|TRBV9|-|few
TGTGCCAGCAGTAGTGGGCATGGTGGCTACACCTTC
CASSSGHGGYTF
>TRBJ1-2|TRBV2|TRBD1|once
TGTGCCAGCAGTGTCGTCCGACAGGGTCGAGGCTACACCTTC
CASSVVRQGRGYTF
>TRBJ2-1|TRBV5-1|-|-
TGCGCCAGCAGCTTGGATCCCGGGTTAAATGAGCAGTTCTTC
CASSLDPGLNEQFF
>TRBJ2-7|TRBV4-1|-|-
TGCGCCAGCAGCCAGTACCCGAGGGCCTACGAGCAGTACTTC
CASSQYPRAYEQYF
>TRBJ2-7|TRBV6-6|TRBD2|-
TGTGCCAGCAGGGAGGGAGCGGGAGCAGCCTACGAGCAGTACTTC
CASREGAGAAYEQYF
>TRBJ1-5|TRBV28|-|-
TGTGCCAGGGGAGGGTTTAGCAATCAGCCCCAGCATTTT
CARGGFSNQPQHF
>TRBJ1-2|TRBV7-9|-|-
TGTGCCAGCAGCTCGGCAGGGTACTATGGCTACACCTTC
CASSSAGYYGYTF
>TRBJ1-2|TRBV18|-|-
TGTGCCAGCTCAATATCCGGGACGCAGGCGGAGGGCTACACCTTC
CASSISGTQAEGYTF
>TRBJ2-5|TRBV7-9|-|-
TGTGCCAGCAGCTTAGTCCGGACTAACCAAGAGACCCAGTACTTC
CASSLVRTNQETQYF
>TRBJ1-1|TRBV5-8|-|-
TGTGCCAGCAGCTTGCGCAGGGGATCGACCACTGAAGCTTTCTTT
CASSLRRGSTTEAFF
>TRBJ1-1|TRBV6-6|-|-
TGTGCCAGCAGTTACGCCGGTCGGAACACTGAAGCTTTCTTT
CASSYAGRNTEAFF
>TRBJ2-7|TRBV30|TRBD2|-
TGTGCCTGGGGGGGGAGGGAATCCCACGAGCAGTACTTC
CAWGGRESHEQYF
>TRBJ1-2|TRBV2|-|-
TGTGCCAGCAGGGAATCTACAGGGTCCGCTGGCTACACCTTC
CASRESTGSAGYTF
>TRBJ2-7|TRBV15|-|-
TGTGCCACCAGCAGAGATACAGACAGGATCCTCTACGAGCAGTACTTC
CATSRDTDRILYEQYF
>TRBJ1-5|TRBV7-9|-|few
TGTGCCAGCAGCTCGACGCTAAATCAGCCCCAGCATTTT
CASSSTLNQPQHF
>TRBJ2-6|TRBV6-4|-|once
TGTGCCAGCAGTCCGGTCAGAGGGGTCTCTGGGGCCAACGTCCTGACTTTC
CASSPVRGVSGANVLTF
>TRBJ2-5|TRBV11-3|TRBD2|once
TGTGCCAGCAGCTGGGGGACTAGCGTCGGGACCCAGTACTTC
CASSWGTSVGTQYF
>TRBJ2-2|TRBV5-1|-|-
TGCGCCAGCAGTCCTCGGGGGGCGGAGTCGGGGGAGCTGTTTTTT
CASSPRGAESGELFF
>TRBJ2-5|TRBV6-1|TRBD1|-
TGTGCCATCAGTGATTGGGTGACAGGGAGACAAGAGACCCAGTACTTC
CAISDWVTGRQETQYF
>TRBJ2-7|TRBV19|-|-
TGTGCCAGTAGTCGGACGGATAGCTCCTACGAGCAGTACTTC
CASSRTDSSYEQYF
>TRBJ2-3|TRBV18|TRBD2|-
TGTGCCAGCTCACGTAGCGGGGGGGAAGCAGATACGCAGTATTTT
CASSRSGGEADTQYF
>TRBJ2-6|TRBV28|TRBD2|-
TGTGCCAGCAGCTCACTAGCGGGGCTGAGCTCTGGGGCCAACGTCCTGACTTTC
CASSSLAGLSSGANVLTF
>TRBJ1-1|TRBV23-1|-|-
TGCGCCACCTATGATTCCGGGAAGAAGACTGAAGCTTTCTTT
CATYDSGKKTEAFF
>TRBJ1-1|TRBV11-3|-|-
TGTGCCAGCAGTGCATTTGTGGCAGATGAAGCTTTCTTT
CASSAFVADEAFF
>TRBJ2-2|TRBV11-3|-|-
TGTGCCAGCAGCTTAGAAAGGGAGCTGTTTTTT
CASSLERELFF
>TRBJ1-1|TRBV19|-|few
TGTGCCAGTAGTATCCCCCAGACGAACACTGAAGCTTTCTTT
CASSIPQTNTEAFF
>TRBJ1-2|TRBV7-8|TRBD1|once
TGTGCCAGCAGCTTAGAGGGACAGCTCTATGGCTACACCTTC
CASSLEGQLYGYTF
>TRBJ1-1|TRBV6-5|TRBD1|-
TGTGCCAGCAGACCCGGGACAGCGAACACTGAAGCTTTCTTT
CASRPGTANTEAFF
>TRBJ1-4|TRBV7-9|-|-
TGTGCCAGCAGCTTAGCTGGTATTCTGTTTTTT
CASSLAGILFF
>TRBJ2-7|TRBV19|TRBD1|once
TGTGCCAGTAGTGAACAGGGGGCGGCCTACGAGCAGTACTTC
CASSEQGAAYEQYF
>TRBJ2-3|TRBV5-5|TRBD2|-
TGTGCCAGCAGCCACGGGACTAGCGGTCCCGGGGATACGCAGTATTTT
CASSHGTSGPGDTQYF
>TRBJ1-2|TRBV21-1|-|-
TGTGCCAGCAGCAAAGCGCGAGACAGGGTTTTATATGGCTACACCTTC
CASSKARDRVLYGYTF
>TRBJ1-1|TRBV19|-|few
TGTGCCAGTAGTCCCCGCGGAGGTCGGAACACTGAAGCTTTCTTT
CASSPRGGRNTEAFF
>TRBJ1-2|TRBV30|TRBD1|few
TGTGCCTGGAGTTCGCGACAGGGAACCACGATCTATGGCTACACCTTC
CAWSSRQGTTIYGYTF
>TRBJ2-5|TRBV7-2|-|-
TGTGCCAGCAGCTTAGTGGGCGGGGGCCTAGCCGGCGGTGAGACCCAGTACTTC
CASSLVGGGLAGGETQYF